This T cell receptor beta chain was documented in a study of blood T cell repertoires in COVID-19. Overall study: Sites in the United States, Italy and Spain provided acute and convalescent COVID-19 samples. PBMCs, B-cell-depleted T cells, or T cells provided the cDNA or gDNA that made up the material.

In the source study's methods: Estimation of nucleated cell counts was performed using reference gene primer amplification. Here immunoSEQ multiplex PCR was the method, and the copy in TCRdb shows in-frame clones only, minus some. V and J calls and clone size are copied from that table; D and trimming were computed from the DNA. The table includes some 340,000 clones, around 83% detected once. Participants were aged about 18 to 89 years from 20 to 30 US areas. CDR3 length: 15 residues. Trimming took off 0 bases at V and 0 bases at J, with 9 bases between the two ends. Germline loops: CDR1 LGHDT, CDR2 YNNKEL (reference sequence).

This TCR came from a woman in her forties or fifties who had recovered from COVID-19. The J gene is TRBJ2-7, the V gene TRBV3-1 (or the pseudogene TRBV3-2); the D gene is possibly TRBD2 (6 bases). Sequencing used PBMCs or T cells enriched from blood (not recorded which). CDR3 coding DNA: TGTGCCAGCAGCCAAGATGTGGGGGGCTCCTACGAGCAGTACTTC. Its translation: CASSQDVGGSYEQYF.